Shown below are 26 T cell receptor beta chains from a single sample sequenced in a study of shared clonotypes between healthy human individuals (dated by TCRdb to between 2020 and 2021). The method behind the library was the immunoSEQ multiplex PCR assay. The source is immuneACCESS, and TCRdb retained only in-frame sequences with V and J called. Part of the clones is not carried over; for the studies checked, unresolved V genes explain less than half of this, and the remainder is unexplained. In all, the sample holds under 1 million clones, and around 96% of those were seen once. The ten largest clones add up to less than 0.25% of the sample. For the CD8 naive samples, CD45RO-negative cells were positively selected for CCR7, yielding a CD45RA+CCR7+ population from which TemRA cells were excluded. The sequenced material came from naive CD8+ T cells sorted from blood. What this sample's cell subset or site label stands for: CD45RA+CCR7+. These receptors all stem from a young man in good health.

CDR3 sequence reads: CASSEFLLAGGRNEQFF. The CDR3 DNA is TGCGCCAGCAGTGAGTTCCTACTAGCGGGAGGGAGAAATGAGCAGTTCTTC. The chain joins TRBV10-2 to TRBJ2-1, with 13 bases that match TRBD2. This CDR3 region has 17 residues. V shed 1 base, J shed 7 bases, and the junction held 7 bases outside the gene matches. CDR1 is WSHSY and CDR2 is SAAADI in the germline V gene.

The rearrangement joins TRBV6-5 to TRBJ2-3, with TRBD2 as a possible D gene (6 bases). V lost 2 bases and J 11 bases, leaving 14 bases between the germline ends. Germline values: CDR1 MNHEY, CDR2 SVGAGI. The CDR3 sequence is 13 residues long. CDR3 sequence: CASSYGGLFRQYF. CDR3 DNA sequence: TGTGCCAGCAGTTACGGAGGGCTTTTTAGGCAGTATTTT.

This chain links TRBV7-6 with TRBJ2-1, with 13 bases that match TRBD2. The CDR3 consists of 18 residues. Germline CDR1 and CDR2: SGHVS and FNYEAQ. V trimming: 5 bases; J trimming: 3 bases; junction bases outside the gene matches: 10. This CDR3 is CASSVPPGTSGIYNEQFF. The CDR3 nucleotides read TGTGCCAGCAGCGTCCCTCCCGGGACTAGCGGGATCTACAATGAGCAGTTCTTC. Complete variable domain (other parts from reference TRBV7-6 and TRBJ2-1): GAGVSQSPRYKVTKRGQDVALRCDPISGHVSLYWYRQALGQGPEFLTYFNYEAQQDKSGLPNDRFSAERPEGSISTLTIQRTEQRDSAMYRCASSVPPGTSGIYNEQFFGPGTRLTVL.

This chain uses TRBV7-2 with TRBJ2-3; D not resolved. Germline loops: CDR1 SGHTA, CDR2 FQGNSA. Deletions cut 1 base from V and 2 bases from J, with 4 bases between. The CDR3 sequence is 13 residues long. The CDR3: CASSLVSTDTQYF. In nucleotides, the CDR3 is TGTGCCAGCAGCTTAGTGTCCACAGATACGCAGTATTTT.

This clone was seen only once. This chain connects TRBV6-6 to TRBJ2-1; D is uncertain. In germline, CDR1 is MNHNY, CDR2 SVGAGI (reference sequence). Trimming pared 6 bases from V and 5 bases from J, leaving 14 bases between. The CDR3 contains 14 residues. CDR3 region: CASSPWASHNEQFF. The DNA of the CDR3 is TGTGCCAGCAGCCCCTGGGCGTCTCACAATGAGCAGTTCTTC.

This chain connects TRBV28 to TRBJ2-1, with 7 bases fitting TRBD2. The germline CDR1 and CDR2 sequences are MDHEN and SYDVKM. V was pared by 5 bases and J by 9 bases, with 7 bases of the junction left unmatched. The CDR3 runs to 13 residues. CDR3 amino acids: CASSERLAVEQFF. The CDR3 nucleotides read TGTGCCAGCAGTGAGAGACTAGCAGTTGAGCAGTTCTTC.

The chain employs TRBV27 and TRBJ1-4; 7 nucleotides match TRBD1. Germline V gives CDR1 MNHEY, CDR2 SMNVEV (reference sequence). Trimming took 3 bases from V and 3 from J; bases not matched to a gene: 7. The CDR3 has 16 amino acids. The CDR3, as DNA: TGTGCCAGCAGTTTCCGGCGCGGACAGGCTAATGAAAAACTGTTTTTT. Its translation: CASSFRRGQANEKLFF.

This clone was detected only once. The junction departs from the called germline gene at one end, perhaps through a read error. The chain links TRBV7-7 to TRBJ2-2, with 9 bases fitting TRBD2. The CDR3 has 19 amino acids. Germline-derived CDR1 and CDR2 are SSHAT and FNYEAQ (reference sequence). The CDR3 DNA reads as TGTGCTAGCAGCCCCGGGGGTCGCGGGAGGGCCCCGAACACCGGGGAGCTGTTTTTT. Its translation: CASSPGGRGRAPNTGELFF. Full variable domain (outside the CDR3, taken from reference TRBV7-7 and TRBJ2-2): GAGVSQSPRYKVTKRGQDVTLRCDPISSHATLYWYQQALGQGPEFLTYFNYEAQPDKSGLPSDRFSAERPEGSISTLTIQRTEQRDSAMYRCASSPGGRGRAPNTGELFFGEGSRLTVL.

The chain joins TRBV19 to TRBJ2-1; the D is unclear. CDR1 is LNHDA and CDR2 is SQIVND in the germline V gene (reference sequence). V lost 3 bases, J lost 10 bases, and 10 bases lay in between. The CDR3 has 12 residues. CDR3 amino acids: CASSIVGYEQFF. CDR3 in DNA: TGTGCCAGTAGTATTGTGGGGTACGAGCAGTTCTTC.

The V and J genes are TRBV13 and TRBJ2-1; TRBD2 aligns across 7 bases. Germline V gene data show CDR1 as PRHDT and CDR2 as FYEKMQ (reference sequence). The CDR3 has 16 residues. The V and J ends lost 6 bases and 0 bases, in that order; junction bases with no gene match: 8. The CDR3 DNA reads TGTGCCAGCAGACCTACTAGCGAGAGCTCCTACAATGAGCAGTTCTTC. Protein: CASRPTSESSYNEQFF.

Only one count was recorded for this clone. This rearrangement joins TRBV5-1 to TRBJ2-5; no clear D. The CDR3 runs 15 residues. Per the germline V gene, CDR1 is SGHRS and CDR2 is YFSETQ. The V and J ends lost 0 bases and 4 bases respectively, with 13 bases between them. The CDR3 DNA reads as TGCGCCAGCAGCTTGGGAGTGCCCCCCAGAGAGACCCAGTACTTC. Protein sequence: CASSLGVPPRETQYF.

This chain uses TRBV29-1 with TRBJ2-3; tentatively, D is TRBD2 (5 bases). The CDR3 covers 15 residues. In germline, CDR1 is SQVTM, CDR2 ANQGSEA. Trimming pared 6 bases from V and 5 bases from J, leaving 21 bases between. The chain's CDR3 is CSVGYSEPRRDTQYF. The CDR3 nucleotides are TGCAGCGTAGGCTATAGCGAGCCCAGGCGAGATACGCAGTATTTT.

The rearrangement uses TRBV10-2 and TRBJ1-5; D is possibly TRBD1 (5 bases). The V end lost 3 bases, the J end lost 4 bases, and 13 bases lay between the germline ends. The germline CDR1 and CDR2 sequences are WSHSY and SAAADI. The CDR3 sequence is 15 residues long. The DNA for the CDR3 is TGCGCCAGCAGTGACATTACAGGCGGAAATCAGCCCCAGCATTTT. As protein: CASSDITGGNQPQHF.

A word on this clone: The same CDR3 is also encoded by other DNA sequences in this sample. The chain couples TRBV30 to TRBJ1-2; D gene unclear. The CDR3 is 13 amino acids. Germline CDR1 reads GTSNPN; CDR2 reads SVGIG (reference sequence). The V gene lost 0 bases and the J gene lost 0 bases, with 5 bases spanning the gap. CDR3 sequence: CAWSVGTNYGYTF. The CDR3 nucleotides read TGTGCCTGGAGTGTGGGAACTAACTATGGCTACACCTTC. Combining the CDR3 with reference TRBV30 and TRBJ1-2 gives the whole variable domain SQTIHQWPATLVQPVGSPLSLECTVEGTSNPNLYWYRQAAGRGLQLLFYSVGIGQISSEVPQNLSASRPQDRQFILSSKKLLLSDSGFYLCAWSVGTNYGYTFGSGTRLTVV.

As DNA, the CDR3 is TGTGCCAGCAGTTGGGACAGGGGCGCAAACACCATATATTTT. Protein sequence: CASSWDRGANTIYF. The chain is built from TRBV6-5 and TRBJ1-3; 10 nucleotides agree with TRBD1. J lost 6 bases, V lost 4 bases, and 3 bases had no gene match. The CDR3 contains 14 residues. From germline, CDR1 is MNHEY and CDR2 SVGAGI.

This chain joins TRBV19 and TRBJ2-1; a weak D match, TRBD2 (6 bases). The CDR3 is 13 residues long. CDR1 and CDR2 (germline): LNHDA, SQIVND (reference sequence). Between the trimmed V and J ends, which lost 6 bases and 0 bases, there was a span of 6 bases. The CDR3 sequence: CASRGGSYNEQFF. The CDR3 region has the DNA TGTGCCAGTAGGGGGGGCTCCTACAATGAGCAGTTCTTC. Supplemented by reference TRBV19 and TRBJ2-1, the full variable domain reads DGGITQSPKYLFRKEGQNVTLSCEQNLNHDAMYWYRQDPGQGLRLIYYSQIVNDFQKGDIAEGYSVSREKKESFPLTVTSAQKNPTAFYLCASRGGSYNEQFFGPGTRLTVL.

The rearrangement links TRBV4-1 to TRBJ2-7; 11 bases align to TRBD2. The germline V gene has CDR1 MGHRA and CDR2 YSYEKL. The CDR3 runs to 18 residues. J lost 2 bases, V lost 1 base, and 10 bases had no gene match. Here the CDR3 reads CASSQVRTSGPLTYEQYF. CDR3 DNA: TGCGCCAGCAGCCAAGTAAGGACTAGCGGGCCGCTTACCTACGAGCAGTACTTC.

The chain joins TRBV29-1 to TRBJ2-2, with 9 bases that match TRBD1. The CDR3 runs 17 residues. V shed 3 bases and J 1 base; nucleotides not matched to a gene: 9. In germline, CDR1 is SQVTM, CDR2 ANQGSEA. The CDR3 spells CSVEGQGALQNTGELFF. CDR3 in DNA: TGCAGCGTTGAGGGACAGGGCGCCTTACAGAACACCGGGGAGCTGTTTTTT.

The CDR3: CATSRERDTQYF. CDR3 nucleotides: TGTGCCACCAGCAGAGAGCGGGATACGCAGTATTTT. V usage is TRBV15 and J usage is TRBJ2-3; D not certain. CDR1 LNHNV and CDR2 YYDKDF come from the germline V gene (reference sequence). The V end lost 0 bases, the J end lost 6 bases, and 4 bases lay between the germline ends. The CDR3 is 12 residues long.

The chain carries TRBV6-1 and TRBJ2-7; D remains unclear. The germline CDR1 and CDR2 sequences are MNHNS and SASEGT. Trimming removed 3 bases at V and 8 bases at J, with 8 bases between. The CDR3 totals 11 residues. The CDR3 loop is CASSEAYKQYF. The CDR3 nucleotides read TGTGCCAGCAGTGAGGCATACAAGCAGTACTTC.

The CDR3 is CASRGGLAYEQYF. In DNA, the CDR3 is TGTGCCAGCAGAGGAGGGCTAGCCTACGAGCAGTACTTC. The V gene is TRBV27, the J gene TRBJ2-7; the D gene is possibly TRBD2 (6 bases). The germline CDR1 and CDR2 sequences are MNHEY and SMNVEV (reference sequence). CDR3 length equals 13 residues. V lost 6 bases and J 2 bases, leaving 11 bases between the germline ends.

This chain connects TRBV10-1 to TRBJ2-7; the D is unclear. CDR1 and CDR2 from the germline V gene are WNHNN and SYGVQD (reference sequence). The CDR3 is made up of 13 amino acids. V lost 3 bases, J lost 3 bases, and 9 bases lay in between. CDR3 sequence: CASSDHRSYEQYF. In nucleotides, the CDR3 is TGCGCCAGCAGTGATCACCGGAGCTACGAGCAGTACTTC.

V is TRBV5-5 and J is TRBJ2-7; D not certain. Trimming took 0 bases from V and 5 from J, leaving 15 bases between them. Germline V gene lookup returns CDR1 SGHKS and CDR2 YYEKEE (reference sequence). This CDR3 has 15 amino acids. CDR3 protein: CASSLEVGNGHEQYF. Here the CDR3 DNA reads TGTGCCAGCAGCTTGGAGGTAGGAAACGGCCACGAGCAGTACTTC.

The V and J genes are TRBV13 and TRBJ2-1, with TRBD2 matching over 8 bases. Germline V gene sequence: CDR1 PRHDT, CDR2 FYEKMQ (reference sequence). The CDR3 loop spans 14 amino acids. V was clipped by 8 bases and J by 3 bases; unmatched bases: 6. CDR3 loop: CASETSEHYNEQFF. The CDR3 nucleotides are TGTGCCAGCGAGACTAGCGAGCACTACAATGAGCAGTTCTTC.

The rearrangement uses TRBV7-2 and TRBJ2-3, with D hard to call. The CDR3 sequence is 14 residues long. CDR1 and CDR2 from the germline V gene are SGHTA and FQGNSA. V lost 5 bases, J lost 2 bases, and 11 bases lay in between. The chain's CDR3 is CASSQVLITDTQYF. The CDR3 DNA sequence: TGTGCCAGCAGCCAAGTCCTTATCACAGATACGCAGTATTTT.

V gene TRBV7-9 combines with J gene TRBJ1-3, with unresolved D. This CDR3 comprises 14 residues. Trimming took off 5 bases at V and 0 bases at J, with 8 bases between the two ends. Germline CDR1 is SEHNR and CDR2 is FQNEAQ (reference sequence). CDR3 coding DNA: TGTGCCAGCAGCGGCGGACTCTCTGGAAACACCATATATTTT. Its translation: CASSGGLSGNTIYF.